The 25 T cell receptor beta chains presented below share a single source sample, sequenced in a study of blood T cell repertoires in COVID-19. Clones were sequenced by immunoSEQ multiplex PCR, and TCRdb holds only the in-frame ones, with some missing. Of some 80,000 clones listed, about four fifths were seen once; the top ten hold 12%. The sample consisted of peripheral blood. Receptors were obtained from a man older than 75 with acute or convalescent COVID-19.

The chain is built from TRBV7-2 and TRBJ1-2; no clear D gene. The CDR3 is made up of 13 amino acids. V shed 1 base and J shed 6 bases, with 9 bases lying between them. Germline V CDR1 and CDR2: SGHTA, FQGNSA. The CDR3 region is CASSLGPQNGYTF. Written as DNA, the CDR3 is TGTGCCAGCAGCTTAGGGCCACAGAATGGCTACACCTTC. The variable domain in full, with the rest retrieved from reference TRBV7-2 and TRBJ1-2, is GAGVSQSPSNKVTEKGKDVELRCDPISGHTALYWYRQSLGQGLEFLIYFQGNSAPDKSGLPSDRFSAERTGGSVSTLTIQRTQQEDSAVYLCASSLGPQNGYTFGSGTRLTVV.

The chain recombines TRBV7-9 with TRBJ2-5, with 7 bases aligning to TRBD1. In germline, CDR1 is SEHNR, CDR2 FQNEAQ (reference sequence). CDR3 length: 13 residues. J was trimmed by 3 bases and V by 5 bases; bases with no gene match: 3. The CDR3 coding sequence is TGTGCCAGCAGCCGAGGACAGGAAGAGACCCAGTACTTC. Encoded protein: CASSRGQEETQYF. Looking up the rest from reference TRBV7-9 and TRBJ2-5 gives the full variable domain: DTGVSQNPRHKITKRGQNVTFRCDPISEHNRLYWYRQTLGQGPEFLTYFQNEAQLEKSRLLSDRFSAERPKGSFSTLEIQRTEQGDSAMYLCASSRGQEETQYFGPGTRLLVL.

The rearrangement joins TRBV5-4 to TRBJ2-2; TRBD1 matches 9 bases. The CDR3 has 16 residues. The germline V gene has CDR1 SGHNT and CDR2 YYREEE (reference sequence). V shed 5 bases and J 4 bases; nucleotides not matched to a gene: 9. Written as DNA, the CDR3 is TGTGCCAGCAGAACCGGGACAGGGACGGGCACCGGGGAGCTGTTTTTT. This encodes CASRTGTGTGTGELFF.

V is TRBV6-5 and J is TRBJ2-7, with 7 bases lining up with TRBD2. CDR1 and CDR2 (germline): MNHEY, SVGAGI. The trim removed 2 bases at V and 3 bases at J, leaving 4 bases unmatched. The CDR3 has 14 residues. Here the CDR3 reads CASSYGGVGYEQYF. CDR3 nucleotides: TGTGCCAGCAGTTACGGGGGGGTAGGCTACGAGCAGTACTTC.

The genes are TRBV2 and TRBJ2-5, with 10 positions matching TRBD1. After removal of 5 bases from V and 2 bases from J, the junction contained 5 bases not matched to a gene. This CDR3 contains 15 residues. Germline CDR1 SNHLY, CDR2 FYNNEI. For the CDR3, the DNA is TGTGCCAGCAGTACCGACAGGGGGCAGCAAGAGACCCAGTACTTC. Translation: CASSTDRGQQETQYF.

The J gene is TRBJ1-6, the V gene TRBV7-8, with D tentatively TRBD1 (5 bases). Germline V gene sequence: CDR1 SGHVS, CDR2 FQNEAQ. V dropped 2 bases and J dropped 4 bases, with 18 bases sitting between them. The CDR3 sequence is 18 residues long. The CDR3 bases are TGTGCCAGCAGCTTAACGGTCCCCTCGGGGGGGTATAATTCACCCCTCCACTTT. This gives the protein CASSLTVPSGGYNSPLHF.

This clone was picked up a small number of times. The chain is built from TRBV18 and TRBJ2-2, with D tentatively TRBD1 (6 bases). V lost 1 base to trimming and J lost 4 bases, with 7 bases between them. Germline values: CDR1 KGHSH, CDR2 LQKENI. This CDR3 spans 14 amino acids. The CDR3 here is CASSPQGGTGELFF. Here the CDR3 DNA reads TGTGCCAGCTCACCACAAGGGGGCACCGGGGAGCTGTTTTTT. Supplemented by reference TRBV18 and TRBJ2-2, the full variable domain reads NAGVMQNPRHLVRRRGQEARLRCSPMKGHSHVYWYRQLPEEGLKFMVYLQKENIIDESGMPKERFSAEFPKEGPSILRIQQVVRGDSAAYFCASSPQGGTGELFFGEGSRLTVL.

The J gene is TRBJ1-5, the V gene TRBV2, with D unresolved. This CDR3 is built from 14 residues. The V gene lost 3 bases and the J gene lost 5 bases, with 11 bases spanning the gap. CDR1 SNHLY and CDR2 FYNNEI come from the germline V gene. This CDR3 is CASSEAGRYQPQHF. The CDR3 region has the DNA TGTGCCAGCAGTGAGGCAGGTCGATATCAGCCCCAGCATTTT.

J is TRBJ1-6 and V is TRBV7-9; tentative D call: TRBD1 (5 bases). Germline assignment: CDR1 SEHNR and CDR2 FQNEAQ (reference sequence). This CDR3 is built from 15 residues. V lost 0 bases and J 7 bases, leaving 10 bases between the germline ends. CDR3 bases: TGTGCCAGCAGCTTAGCGGTTGCAGGGAATTCACCCCTCCACTTT. It translates to CASSLAVAGNSPLHF.

This chain uses TRBV4-1 with TRBJ2-6; TRBD1 aligns across 11 bases. The CDR3 consists of 18 residues. The V segment lost 2 bases and the J segment 4 bases; nucleotides outside the gene matches: 7. Germline V lookup: CDR1 MGHRA, CDR2 YSYEKL. Here the CDR3 reads CASSQPGQGAPGANVLTF. The CDR3 DNA sequence: TGCGCCAGCAGCCAACCTGGACAGGGGGCGCCGGGGGCCAACGTCCTGACTTTC.

The V call is TRBV6-5, the J call TRBJ2-3, with D maybe TRBD2 (5 bases). V lost 4 bases and J lost 6, with 14 bases in between. Germline CDR1 and CDR2: MNHEY and SVGAGI. This CDR3 has 14 amino acids. Here the CDR3 DNA reads TGTGCCAGCAGTTCCAGGACTGGAGTGGATACGCAGTATTTT. It codes for CASSSRTGVDTQYF.

The J gene is TRBJ1-3, the V gene TRBV30, with 7 bases matching TRBD1. This CDR3 contains 17 residues. Germline-derived CDR1 and CDR2 are GTSNPN and SVGIG (reference sequence). V lost 0 bases and J lost 0; bases outside the gene matches: 8. The CDR3 DNA reads as TGTGCCTGGAGTGTACAGCAGGGGGGATTCTCTGGAAACACCATATATTTT. It codes for CAWSVQQGGFSGNTIYF. Filled out from reference TRBV30 and TRBJ1-3, the complete variable domain reads SQTIHQWPATLVQPVGSPLSLECTVEGTSNPNLYWYRQAAGRGLQLLFYSVGIGQISSEVPQNLSASRPQDRQFILSSKKLLLSDSGFYLCAWSVQQGGFSGNTIYFGEGSWLTVV.

V is TRBV5-6 and J is TRBJ1-6; 8 bases fit TRBD1. The CDR3 loop spans 19 amino acids. V dropped 0 bases and J dropped 6; count of bases not matched to a gene: 14. Germline V gene data show CDR1 as SGHDT and CDR2 as YYEEEE. CDR3 in amino acids: CASSLGPGTGVLGNSPLHF. The DNA of the CDR3 is TGTGCCAGCAGCTTGGGGCCCGGGACAGGTGTTTTGGGTAATTCACCCCTCCACTTT.

In its sample, this clone was seen a few times. The V and J genes are TRBV9 and TRBJ2-1, with 10 bases lining up with TRBD2. CDR1 and CDR2 (germline): SGDLS, YYNGEE. CDR3 length equals 15 residues. V dropped 4 bases and J dropped 3; count of bases not matched to a gene: 4. The CDR3 nucleotides are TGTGCCAGCAGCACCCAGCGGGGGGGCTACAATGAGCAGTTCTTC. This sequence encodes CASSTQRGGYNEQFF. The entire variable domain, with the rest obtained from reference TRBV9 and TRBJ2-1, is as follows: DSGVTQTPKHLITATGQRVTLRCSPRSGDLSVYWYQQSLDQGLQFLIQYYNGEERAKGNILERFSAQQFPDLHSELNLSSLELGDSALYFCASSTQRGGYNEQFFGPGTRLTVL.

Only a few counts were recorded for this clone. CDR3: CSASIGTEAFF. The CDR3 bases are TGCAGTGCCTCTATTGGTACTGAAGCTTTCTTT. This chain connects TRBV20-1 to TRBJ1-1; D gene unclear. Per the germline V gene, CDR1 is DFQATT and CDR2 is SNEGSKA (reference sequence). V lost 6 bases and J 5 bases, leaving 10 bases between the germline ends. This CDR3 region has 11 residues.

The chain employs TRBV3-1 (or the pseudogene TRBV3-2) and TRBJ1-3, with D tentatively TRBD1 (6 bases). The V gene's germline CDR1 is LGHDT and CDR2 YNNKEL (reference sequence). V lost 3 bases and J 1 base, leaving 16 bases between the germline ends. CDR3 length: 17 residues. The CDR3, as DNA: TGTGCCAGCAGCCAGGGGGGGGCCAGACTTTCTGGAAACACCATATATTTT. Its translation: CASSQGGARLSGNTIYF.

This clone was detected only once. The V gene is TRBV11-2, the J gene TRBJ2-1; possibly TRBD2 for D (6 bases). The CDR3 loop spans 18 amino acids. The ends were cut back, 1 base at V and 6 bases at J, with 22 bases in the middle. Germline V CDR1 and CDR2: SGHAT, FQNNGV. CDR3 sequence: CASSLVLRWGVNGNEQFF. As DNA, the CDR3 is TGTGCCAGCAGCTTAGTACTTAGGTGGGGGGTTAACGGCAATGAGCAGTTCTTC.

This clone has only a few counts. This chain joins TRBV3-1 (or the pseudogene TRBV3-2) and TRBJ1-2, with a weak D call TRBD1 (5 bases). The CDR3 loop spans 17 amino acids. V was pared by 1 base and J by 2 bases, with 17 bases between. The germline gives CDR1 LGHDT, CDR2 YNNKEL (reference sequence). The chain's CDR3 is CASSQASKSKGNYGYTF. For the CDR3, the DNA is TGTGCCAGCAGCCAAGCATCGAAATCTAAGGGGAACTATGGCTACACCTTC.

The chain combines TRBV6-1 with TRBJ2-5, with 9 bases matching TRBD1. V trimming: 1 base; J trimming: 5 bases; junction bases outside the gene matches: 2. Germline CDR1 and CDR2: MNHNS and SASEGT. The CDR3 spans 14 residues. CDR3 amino acids: CASSEETGGETQYF. CDR3 in DNA: TGTGCCAGCAGTGAAGAGACAGGGGGGGAGACCCAGTACTTC.

This clone was picked up one time. The chain joins TRBV27 to TRBJ2-2; D might be TRBD1 (6 bases). This CDR3 spans 14 amino acids. V shed 4 bases and J shed 5 bases, with 11 bases lying between them. CDR1 and CDR2 (germline): MNHEY, SMNVEV (reference sequence). Written as DNA, the CDR3 is TGTGCCAGCAGTTATGGGGGCTTAACCGGGGAGCTGTTTTTT. Translated, it gives CASSYGGLTGELFF.

V usage is TRBV9 and J usage is TRBJ1-2, with 8 bases identical to TRBD1. V lost 0 bases to trimming and J lost 0 bases; unmatched junction nucleotides: 4. This CDR3 has 16 amino acids. The germline V gene encodes CDR1 SGDLS and CDR2 YYNGEE. The CDR3 coding sequence is TGTGCCAGCAGCGTAGACGGACAGGGAGCTAACTATGGCTACACCTTC. This gives the protein CASSVDGQGANYGYTF. The variable domain in full, with the rest retrieved from reference TRBV9 and TRBJ1-2, is DSGVTQTPKHLITATGQRVTLRCSPRSGDLSVYWYQQSLDQGLQFLIQYYNGEERAKGNILERFSAQQFPDLHSELNLSSLELGDSALYFCASSVDGQGANYGYTFGSGTRLTVV.

This clone was counted between two and nine times. The rearrangement uses TRBV19 and TRBJ2-1; TRBD2 matches at 7 bases. This CDR3 region has 15 residues. The V gene end was trimmed by 7 bases and the J gene end by 7 bases; junction bases not matched to a gene: 13. CDR1 is LNHDA, CDR2 SQIVND, per germline (reference sequence). The CDR3 reads CASMGFGIGGNEQFF. The CDR3, as DNA: TGTGCCAGTATGGGGTTTGGGATCGGGGGGAATGAGCAGTTCTTC.

The chain carries TRBV4-1 and TRBJ1-1; 9 bases are a match to TRBD1. The CDR3 contains 17 residues. The junction had 8 bases not matched to a gene; V was cut back by 3 bases and J by 0 bases. Germline values: CDR1 MGHRA, CDR2 YSYEKL. The CDR3 here is CASSQGGTGPMNTEAFF. Here the CDR3 DNA reads TGCGCCAGCAGCCAGGGCGGGACAGGGCCCATGAACACTGAAGCTTTCTTT.

The J gene is TRBJ2-2, the V gene TRBV28; D perhaps matches TRBD1 (5 bases). The length of the CDR3 is 14 residues. The ends were cut back, 6 bases at V and 7 bases at J, with 15 bases in the middle. Per the germline V gene, CDR1 is MDHEN and CDR2 is SYDVKM. CDR3 sequence reads: CASSLTPGHGELFF. The CDR3, as DNA: TGTGCCAGCAGCCTCACTCCAGGGCACGGGGAGCTGTTTTTT.

The gene calls are TRBV30 and TRBJ1-6, with TRBD1 matching 9 bases. Germline V gene sequence: CDR1 GTSNPN, CDR2 SVGIG (reference sequence). Trimming cost V 3 bases and J 9 bases; bases outside gene matches: 6. The CDR3 covers 14 residues. The CDR3 reads CAWSAGQGSSPLHF. The CDR3 DNA reads TGTGCCTGGAGCGCGGGACAGGGTAGTTCACCCCTCCACTTT. The variable domain in full, completed from reference TRBV30 and TRBJ1-6, reads SQTIHQWPATLVQPVGSPLSLECTVEGTSNPNLYWYRQAAGRGLQLLFYSVGIGQISSEVPQNLSASRPQDRQFILSSKKLLLSDSGFYLCAWSAGQGSSPLHFGNGTRLTVT.